This T cell receptor beta chain comes out of a study of T cell changes during pregnancy in multiple sclerosis. Produced via immunoSEQ multiplex PCR; TCRdb's table is partial and in-frame only. The repertoire holds around 80,000 clones, with over 85% as singletons. This clone was observed once. CDR1 SGHVS and CDR2 FQNEAQ come from the germline V gene. V dropped 3 bases and J dropped 7 bases, with 16 bases sitting between them. The CDR3 loop spans 14 amino acids. The chain uses TRBV7-8 and TRBJ2-7; weak D call: TRBD2 (6 bases). The TCR sequence derives from a female donor in good health, enrolled as a control in a pregnancy study. Specimen: peripheral blood, collected in the second trimester of pregnancy. CDR3 in amino acids: CASSLSERDFEQYF. In DNA, the CDR3 is TGTGCCAGCAGCTTGTCAGAGAGGGACTTTGAGCAGTACTTC.